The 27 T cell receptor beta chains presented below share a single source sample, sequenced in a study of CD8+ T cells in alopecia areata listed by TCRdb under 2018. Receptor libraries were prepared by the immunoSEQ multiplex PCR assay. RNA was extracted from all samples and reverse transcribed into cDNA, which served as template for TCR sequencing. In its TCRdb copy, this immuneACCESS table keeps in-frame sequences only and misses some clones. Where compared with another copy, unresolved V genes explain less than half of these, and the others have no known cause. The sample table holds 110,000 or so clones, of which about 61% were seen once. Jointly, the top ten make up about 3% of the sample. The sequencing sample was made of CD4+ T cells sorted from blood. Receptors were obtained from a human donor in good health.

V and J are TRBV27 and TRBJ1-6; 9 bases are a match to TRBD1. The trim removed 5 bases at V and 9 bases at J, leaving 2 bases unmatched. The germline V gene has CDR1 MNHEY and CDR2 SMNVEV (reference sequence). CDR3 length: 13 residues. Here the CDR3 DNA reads TGTGCCAGCAGTGGGACAGGGACTTCACCCCTCCACTTT. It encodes CASSGTGTSPLHF.

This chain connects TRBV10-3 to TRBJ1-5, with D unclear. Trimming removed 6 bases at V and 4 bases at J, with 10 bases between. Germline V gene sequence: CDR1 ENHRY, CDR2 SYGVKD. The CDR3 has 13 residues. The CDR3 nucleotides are TGTGCCATCAGATCGGACGGGAATCAGCCCCAGCATTTT. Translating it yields CAIRSDGNQPQHF.

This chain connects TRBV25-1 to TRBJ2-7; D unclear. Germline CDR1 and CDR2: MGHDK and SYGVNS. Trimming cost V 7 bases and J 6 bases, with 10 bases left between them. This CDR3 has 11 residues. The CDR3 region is CASIRLGEQYF. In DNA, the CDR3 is TGTGCCAGCATTAGGCTGGGCGAGCAGTACTTC.

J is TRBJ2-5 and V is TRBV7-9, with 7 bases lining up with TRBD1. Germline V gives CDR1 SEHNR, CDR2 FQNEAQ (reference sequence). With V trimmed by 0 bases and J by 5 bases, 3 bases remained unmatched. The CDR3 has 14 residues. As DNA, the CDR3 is TGTGCCAGCAGCTTAGCGCGCAGGGGGGAGACCCAGTACTTC. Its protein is CASSLARRGETQYF.

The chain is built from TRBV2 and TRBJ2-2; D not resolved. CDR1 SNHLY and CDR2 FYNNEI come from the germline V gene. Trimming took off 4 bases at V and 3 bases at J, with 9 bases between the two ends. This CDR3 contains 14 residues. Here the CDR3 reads CASSGRMDTGELFF. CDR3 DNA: TGTGCCAGCAGTGGTCGGATGGACACCGGGGAGCTGTTTTTT.

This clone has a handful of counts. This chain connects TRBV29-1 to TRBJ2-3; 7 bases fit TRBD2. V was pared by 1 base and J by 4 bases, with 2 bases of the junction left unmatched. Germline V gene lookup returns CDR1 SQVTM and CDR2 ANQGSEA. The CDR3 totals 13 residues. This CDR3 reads CSVEGLAADTQYF. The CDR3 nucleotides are TGCAGCGTTGAAGGGCTAGCGGCAGATACGCAGTATTTT.

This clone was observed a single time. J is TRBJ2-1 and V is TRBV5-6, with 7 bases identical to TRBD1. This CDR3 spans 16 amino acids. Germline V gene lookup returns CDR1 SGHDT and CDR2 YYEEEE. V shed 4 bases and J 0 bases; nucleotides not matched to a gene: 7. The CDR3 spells CASSTARQGSYNEQFF. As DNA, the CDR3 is TGTGCCAGCAGCACAGCTCGACAGGGCTCCTACAATGAGCAGTTCTTC.

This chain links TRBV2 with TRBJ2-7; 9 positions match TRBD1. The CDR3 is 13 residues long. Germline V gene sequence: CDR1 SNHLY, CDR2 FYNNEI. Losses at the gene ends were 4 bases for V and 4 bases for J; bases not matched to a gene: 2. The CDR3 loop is CASSGGTGYEQYF. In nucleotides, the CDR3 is TGTGCCAGCAGTGGAGGGACAGGGTACGAGCAGTACTTC.

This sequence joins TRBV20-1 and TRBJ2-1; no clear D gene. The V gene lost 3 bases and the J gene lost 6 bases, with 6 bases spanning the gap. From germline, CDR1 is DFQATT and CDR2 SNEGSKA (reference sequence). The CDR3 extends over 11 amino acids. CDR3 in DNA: TGCAGTGCTAGTCCCGCCAATGAGCAGTTCTTC. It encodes CSASPANEQFF.

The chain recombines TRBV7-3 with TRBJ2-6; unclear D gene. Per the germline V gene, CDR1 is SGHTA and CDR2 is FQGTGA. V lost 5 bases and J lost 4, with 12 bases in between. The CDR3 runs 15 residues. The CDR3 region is CASSPVPGGANVLTF. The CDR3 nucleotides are TGTGCCAGCAGCCCCGTCCCCGGCGGGGCCAACGTCCTGACTTTC.

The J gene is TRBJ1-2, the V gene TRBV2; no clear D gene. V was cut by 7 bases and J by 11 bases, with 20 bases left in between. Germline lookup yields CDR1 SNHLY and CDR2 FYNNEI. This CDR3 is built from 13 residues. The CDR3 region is CASIIGVAREYTF. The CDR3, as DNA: TGTGCCAGCATTATTGGTGTGGCCCGGGAGTACACCTTC.

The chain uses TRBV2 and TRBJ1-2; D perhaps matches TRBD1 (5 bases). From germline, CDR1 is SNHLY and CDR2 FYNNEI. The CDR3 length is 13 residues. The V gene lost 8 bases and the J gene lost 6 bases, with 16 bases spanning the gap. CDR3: CASRPGTSNGYTF. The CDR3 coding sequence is TGTGCCAGCCGACCCGGGACCTCGAATGGCTACACCTTC.

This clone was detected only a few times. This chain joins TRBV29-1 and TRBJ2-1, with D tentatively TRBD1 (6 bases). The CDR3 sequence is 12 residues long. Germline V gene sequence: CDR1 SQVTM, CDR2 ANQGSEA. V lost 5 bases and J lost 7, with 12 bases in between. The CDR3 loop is CSVRGLGNEQFF. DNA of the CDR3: TGCAGCGTTAGGGGGTTGGGTAATGAGCAGTTCTTC.

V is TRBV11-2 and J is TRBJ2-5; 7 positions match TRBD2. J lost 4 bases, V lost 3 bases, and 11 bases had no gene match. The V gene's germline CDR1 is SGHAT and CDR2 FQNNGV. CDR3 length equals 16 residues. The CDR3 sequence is CASSFAVSGGTETQYF. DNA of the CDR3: TGTGCCAGCAGCTTTGCTGTGTCGGGGGGAACAGAGACCCAGTACTTC.

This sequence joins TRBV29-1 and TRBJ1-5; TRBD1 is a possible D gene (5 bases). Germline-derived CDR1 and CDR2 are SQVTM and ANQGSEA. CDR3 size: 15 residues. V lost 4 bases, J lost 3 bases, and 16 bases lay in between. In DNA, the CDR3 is TGCAGCGTTGTAGAGCAGGGCAACATCAATCAGCCCCAGCATTTT. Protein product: CSVVEQGNINQPQHF.

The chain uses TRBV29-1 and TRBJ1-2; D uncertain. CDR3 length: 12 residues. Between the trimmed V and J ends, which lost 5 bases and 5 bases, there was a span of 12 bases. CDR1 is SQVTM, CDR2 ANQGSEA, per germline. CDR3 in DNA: TGCAGCGTTTACCTAGGAGGGTATGGCTACACCTTC. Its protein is CSVYLGGYGYTF.

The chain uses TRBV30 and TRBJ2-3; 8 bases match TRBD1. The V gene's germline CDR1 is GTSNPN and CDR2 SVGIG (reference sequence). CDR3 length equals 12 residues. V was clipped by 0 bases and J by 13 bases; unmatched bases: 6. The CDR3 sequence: CAWSVVTGGKYF. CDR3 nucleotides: TGTGCCTGGAGTGTTGTTACAGGGGGAAAGTATTTT.

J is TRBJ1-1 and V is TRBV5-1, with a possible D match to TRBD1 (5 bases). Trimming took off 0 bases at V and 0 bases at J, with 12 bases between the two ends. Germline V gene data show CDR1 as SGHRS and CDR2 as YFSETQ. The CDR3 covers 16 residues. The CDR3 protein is CASSLVYGAMNTEAFF. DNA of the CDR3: TGCGCCAGCAGCTTGGTTTATGGGGCGATGAACACTGAAGCTTTCTTT.

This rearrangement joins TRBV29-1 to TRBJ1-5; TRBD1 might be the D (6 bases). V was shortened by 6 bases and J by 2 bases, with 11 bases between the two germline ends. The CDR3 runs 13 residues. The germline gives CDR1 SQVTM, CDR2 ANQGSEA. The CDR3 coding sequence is TGCAGCGTAAGACAGGAAGGCAATCAGCCCCAGCATTTT. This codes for CSVRQEGNQPQHF.

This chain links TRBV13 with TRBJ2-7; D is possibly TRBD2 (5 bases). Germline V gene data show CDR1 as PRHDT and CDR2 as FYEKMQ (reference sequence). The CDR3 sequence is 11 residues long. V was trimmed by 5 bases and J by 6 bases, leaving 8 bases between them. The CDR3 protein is CASSRGGEQYF. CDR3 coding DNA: TGTGCCAGCAGCCGGGGTGGCGAGCAGTACTTC.

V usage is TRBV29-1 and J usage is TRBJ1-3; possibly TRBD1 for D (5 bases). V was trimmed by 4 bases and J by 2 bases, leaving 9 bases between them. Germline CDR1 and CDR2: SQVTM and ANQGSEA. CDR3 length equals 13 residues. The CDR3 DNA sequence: TGCAGCGTTGGGGGCGGACCTGGAAACACCATATATTTT. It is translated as CSVGGGPGNTIYF.

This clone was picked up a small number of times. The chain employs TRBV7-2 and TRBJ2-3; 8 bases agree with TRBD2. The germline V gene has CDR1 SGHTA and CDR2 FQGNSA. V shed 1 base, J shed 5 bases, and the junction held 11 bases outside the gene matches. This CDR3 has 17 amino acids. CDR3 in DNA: TGTGCCAGCAGCTTAGGCAGGCGAAGCGGGGGTATAGATACGCAGTATTTT. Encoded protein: CASSLGRRSGGIDTQYF. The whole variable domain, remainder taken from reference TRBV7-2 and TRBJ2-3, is GAGVSQSPSNKVTEKGKDVELRCDPISGHTALYWYRQSLGQGLEFLIYFQGNSAPDKSGLPSDRFSAERTGGSVSTLTIQRTQQEDSAVYLCASSLGRRSGGIDTQYFGPGTRLTVL.

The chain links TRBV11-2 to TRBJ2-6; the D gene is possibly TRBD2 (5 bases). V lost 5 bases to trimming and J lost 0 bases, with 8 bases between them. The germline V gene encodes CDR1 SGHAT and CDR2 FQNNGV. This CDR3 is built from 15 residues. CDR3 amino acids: CASSIGNSGANVLTF. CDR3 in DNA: TGTGCCAGCAGCATCGGGAACTCTGGGGCCAACGTCCTGACTTTC.

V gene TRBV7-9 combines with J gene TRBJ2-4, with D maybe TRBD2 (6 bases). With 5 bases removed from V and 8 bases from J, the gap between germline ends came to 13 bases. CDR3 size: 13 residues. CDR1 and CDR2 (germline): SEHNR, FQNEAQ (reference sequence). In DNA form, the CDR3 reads TGTGCCAGCAGCGTAGTCTGGGGGGACATTCAGTACTTC. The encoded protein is CASSVVWGDIQYF.

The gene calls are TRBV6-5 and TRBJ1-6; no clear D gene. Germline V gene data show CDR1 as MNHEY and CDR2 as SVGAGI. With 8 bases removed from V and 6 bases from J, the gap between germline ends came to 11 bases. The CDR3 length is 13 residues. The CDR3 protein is CASRPRGNSPLHF. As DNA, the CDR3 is TGTGCCAGCCGGCCCCGGGGTAATTCACCCCTCCACTTT.

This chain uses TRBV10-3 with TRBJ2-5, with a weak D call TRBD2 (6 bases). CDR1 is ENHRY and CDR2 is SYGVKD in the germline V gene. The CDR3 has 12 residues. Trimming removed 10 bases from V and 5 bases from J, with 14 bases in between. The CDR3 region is CATGEVPETQYF. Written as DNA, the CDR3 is TGTGCCACCGGGGAGGTGCCGGAGACCCAGTACTTC.

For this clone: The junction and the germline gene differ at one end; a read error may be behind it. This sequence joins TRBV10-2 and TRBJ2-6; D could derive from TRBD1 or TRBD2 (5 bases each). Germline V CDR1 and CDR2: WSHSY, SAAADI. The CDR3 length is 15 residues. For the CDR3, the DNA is TGCGCCAGCAGTGAGCAGGGAAGAGGGGTCAACGTCCTGACTTTC. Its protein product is CASSEQGRGVNVLTF.